This T cell receptor beta chain was documented in a study of blood T cell repertoires in COVID-19. Looking at the study overall: Acute and convalescent COVID-19 samples came from the United States, Italy and Spain. In each case, the material was cDNA or gDNA derived from T cells, B-cell-depleted T cells, or PBMCs.

Participants, 18 to 89 years old, spanned under 30 US areas. Each participant's cohort was designated according to participant-reported clinical history. Sequencing was performed with immunoSEQ multiplex PCR; in TCRdb, only in-frame clones are kept and a portion is missing. The sample lists around 480,000 clones, about nine tenths seen once, with approximately 0.7% in the top ten. Trimming took 7 bases from V and 7 from J, leaving 20 bases between them. The germline gives CDR1 LGHDT, CDR2 YNNKEL (reference sequence). This CDR3 has 14 residues. What was sequenced was PBMCs or T cells enriched from blood (not recorded which). This clonotype originated in a woman aged 18-29 years who had recovered from COVID-19. V usage is TRBV3-1 (or the pseudogene TRBV3-2) and J usage is TRBJ2-7, with D maybe TRBD1 (6 bases). Written as DNA, the CDR3 is TGTGCCAGCACCCACCGGGACATCCTTGGGGAGCAGTACTTC. Translation gives CASTHRDILGEQYF.